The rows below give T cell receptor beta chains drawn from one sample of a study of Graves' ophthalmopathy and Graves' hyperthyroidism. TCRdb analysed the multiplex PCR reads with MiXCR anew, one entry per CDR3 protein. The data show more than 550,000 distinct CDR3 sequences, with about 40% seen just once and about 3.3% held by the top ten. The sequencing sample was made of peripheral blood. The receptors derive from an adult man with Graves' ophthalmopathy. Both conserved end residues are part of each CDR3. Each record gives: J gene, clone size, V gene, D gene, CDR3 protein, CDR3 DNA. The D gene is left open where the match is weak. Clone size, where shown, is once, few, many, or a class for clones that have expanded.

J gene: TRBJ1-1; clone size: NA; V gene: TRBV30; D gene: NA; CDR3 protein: CAWRRPIEAFF; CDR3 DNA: TGTGCCTGGCGACGACCCATTGAAGCTTTCTTT
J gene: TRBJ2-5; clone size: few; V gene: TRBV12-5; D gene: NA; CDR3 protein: CASGLVLSGATETQYF; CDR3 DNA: TGTGCTAGTGGTTTGGTACTGTCCGGGGCTACGGAGACCCAGTACTTC
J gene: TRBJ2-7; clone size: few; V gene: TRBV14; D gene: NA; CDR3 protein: CASSQDPPRGVSYEQYF; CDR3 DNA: TGTGCCAGCAGCCAAGATCCCCCGCGGGGAGTATCCTACGAGCAGTACTTC
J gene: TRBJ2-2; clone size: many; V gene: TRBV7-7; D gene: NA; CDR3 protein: CASSLAHTTGELFF; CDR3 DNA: TGTGCCAGCAGCTTAGCGCATACAACCGGGGAGCTGTTTTTT
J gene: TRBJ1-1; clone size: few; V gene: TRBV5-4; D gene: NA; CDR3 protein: CASSSGTGDMNTEAFF; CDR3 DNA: TGTGCCAGCAGCTCCGGGACGGGAGACATGAACACTGAAGCTTTCTTT
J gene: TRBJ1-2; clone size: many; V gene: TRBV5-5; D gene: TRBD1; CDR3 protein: CASSTTGAGGYTF; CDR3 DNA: TGTGCCAGCAGCACGACAGGGGCTGGCGGCTACACCTTC
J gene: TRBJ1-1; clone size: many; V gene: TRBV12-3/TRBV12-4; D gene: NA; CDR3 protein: CASSFPTSSNTEAFF; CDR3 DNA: TGTGCCAGCAGTTTCCCTACCTCTTCTAACACTGAAGCTTTCTTT
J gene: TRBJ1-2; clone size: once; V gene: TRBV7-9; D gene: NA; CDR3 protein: CASSSASSYGYTF; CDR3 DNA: TGTGCCAGCAGTTCCGCTTCCTCCTATGGCTACACCTTC
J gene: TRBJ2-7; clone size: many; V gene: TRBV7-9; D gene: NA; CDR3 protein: CASSPTGFEQYF; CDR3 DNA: TGTGCCAGCAGCCCCACAGGGTTCGAGCAGTACTTC
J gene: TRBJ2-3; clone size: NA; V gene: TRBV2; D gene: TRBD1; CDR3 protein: CASLPVDRVVTDTQYF; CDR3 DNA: TGTGCCAGCCTCCCGGTTGACAGGGTGGTCACAGATACGCAGTATTTT
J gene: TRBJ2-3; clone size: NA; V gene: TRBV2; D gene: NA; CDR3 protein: CASSQIRLAWTGDTQYF; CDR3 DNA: TGTGCCAGCAGTCAGATACGACTAGCGTGGACAGGGGATACGCAGTATTTT
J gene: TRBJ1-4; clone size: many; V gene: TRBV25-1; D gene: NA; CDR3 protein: CAAGPENAGEKLFF; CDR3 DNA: TGTGCCGCAGGGCCTGAAAATGCGGGGGAAAAACTGTTTTTT
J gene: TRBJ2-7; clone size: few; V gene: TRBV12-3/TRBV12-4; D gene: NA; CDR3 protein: CASRGVGYEQYF; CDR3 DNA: TGTGCCAGCAGAGGTGTAGGATACGAGCAGTACTTC
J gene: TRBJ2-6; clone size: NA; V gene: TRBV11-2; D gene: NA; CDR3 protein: CASSEKGDDLTGANVLTF; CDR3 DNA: TGTGCCAGCAGTGAAAAGGGGGACGATTTAACTGGGGCCAACGTCCTGACTTTC
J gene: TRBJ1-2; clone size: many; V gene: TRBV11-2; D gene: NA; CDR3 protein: CASSLDRFTATYYGYTF; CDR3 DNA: TGTGCCAGCAGCTTAGACCGATTCACAGCAACCTACTATGGCTACACCTTC
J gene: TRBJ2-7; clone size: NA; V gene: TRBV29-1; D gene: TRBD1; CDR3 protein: CSVGGQGLYEQYF; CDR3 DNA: TGCAGCGTGGGAGGACAGGGGCTCTACGAGCAGTACTTC
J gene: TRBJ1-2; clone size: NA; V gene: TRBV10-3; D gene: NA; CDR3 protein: CASGRLGGLSYGYTF; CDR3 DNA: TGTGCCAGCGGTCGACTCGGGGGGCTAAGCTATGGCTACACCTTC
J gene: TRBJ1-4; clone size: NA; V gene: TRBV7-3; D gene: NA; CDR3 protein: CASSGRGATNEKLFF; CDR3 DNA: TGTGCCAGCAGCGGAAGGGGTGCAACTAATGAAAAACTGTTTTTT
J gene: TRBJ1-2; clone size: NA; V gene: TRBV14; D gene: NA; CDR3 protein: CASSPSSIPGGGRGYTF; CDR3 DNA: TGTGCCAGCAGCCCCAGTAGTATTCCGGGTGGGGGGCGAGGCTACACCTTC
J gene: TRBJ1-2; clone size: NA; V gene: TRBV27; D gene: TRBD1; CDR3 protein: CASSSTGVSYYGYTF; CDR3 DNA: TGTGCCAGCAGTTCCACAGGGGTTTCTTACTATGGCTACACCTTC
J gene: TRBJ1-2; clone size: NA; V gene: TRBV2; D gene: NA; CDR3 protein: CASVGTPWGYTF; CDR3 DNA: TGTGCCAGCGTGGGGACGCCATGGGGCTACACCTTC
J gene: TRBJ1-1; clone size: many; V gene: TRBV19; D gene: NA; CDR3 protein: CASRIAPRGAEAFF; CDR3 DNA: TGTGCCAGTAGAATCGCCCCTCGGGGCGCTGAAGCTTTCTTT
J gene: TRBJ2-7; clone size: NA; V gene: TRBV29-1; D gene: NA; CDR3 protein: CSVEYGELYF; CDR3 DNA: TGCAGCGTTGAATACGGGGAGCTGTACTTC
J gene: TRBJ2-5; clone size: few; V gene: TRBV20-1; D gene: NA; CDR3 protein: CSARAQYF; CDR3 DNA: TGCAGTGCTAGAGCCCAGTACTTC
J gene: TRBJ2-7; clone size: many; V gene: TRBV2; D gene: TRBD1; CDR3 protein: CASSVSGGSNEQYF; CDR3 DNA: TGTGCCAGCAGTGTTTCAGGGGGCTCCAACGAGCAGTACTTC
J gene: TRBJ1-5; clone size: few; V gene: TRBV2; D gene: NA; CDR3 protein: CASSEMRDSSNRPQHF; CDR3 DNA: TGTGCCAGCAGTGAAATGAGGGATAGTAGCAATCGGCCCCAGCATTTT
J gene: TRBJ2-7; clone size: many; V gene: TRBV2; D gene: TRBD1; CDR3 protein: CASSELPGTVYEQYF; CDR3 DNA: TGTGCCAGCAGTGAACTACCTGGGACAGTCTACGAGCAGTACTTC
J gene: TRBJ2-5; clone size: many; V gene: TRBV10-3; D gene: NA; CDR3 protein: CAIRPGGGAQETQYF; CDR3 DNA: TGTGCCATCAGGCCCGGAGGAGGGGCCCAAGAGACCCAGTACTTC
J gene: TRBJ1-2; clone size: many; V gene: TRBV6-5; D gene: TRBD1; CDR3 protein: CASTQGNWNYGYTF; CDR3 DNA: TGTGCCAGCACACAGGGGAATTGGAACTATGGCTACACCTTC
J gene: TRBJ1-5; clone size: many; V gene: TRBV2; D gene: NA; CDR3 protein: CASSQDVYSNQPQHF; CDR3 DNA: TGTGCCAGCAGCCAAGATGTCTATAGCAATCAGCCCCAGCATTTT
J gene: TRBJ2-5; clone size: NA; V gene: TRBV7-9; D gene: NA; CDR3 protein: CASSLWVLDRTGETQYF; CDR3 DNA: TGTGCCAGCAGCCTGTGGGTGCTAGATCGGACCGGGGAGACCCAGTACTTC
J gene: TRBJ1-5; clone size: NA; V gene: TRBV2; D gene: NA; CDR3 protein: CASSMGARNQPQHF; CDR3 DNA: TGTGCCAGTAGTATGGGGGCGAGGAATCAGCCCCAGCATTTT
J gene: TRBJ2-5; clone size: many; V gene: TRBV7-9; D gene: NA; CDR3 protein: CASSPGLGETQYF; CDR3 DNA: TGTGCCAGCAGCCCCGGGTTGGGAGAGACCCAGTACTTC
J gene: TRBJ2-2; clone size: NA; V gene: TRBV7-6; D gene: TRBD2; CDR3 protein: CASSLGGLAGGGELFF; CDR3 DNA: TGTGCCAGCAGCTTAGGTGGACTAGCGGGAGGAGGGGAGCTGTTTTTT
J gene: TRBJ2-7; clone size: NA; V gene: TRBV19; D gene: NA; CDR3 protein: CASSMGQGHSYEQYF; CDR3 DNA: TGTGCCAGTAGTATGGGGCAGGGGCACTCCTACGAGCAGTACTTC
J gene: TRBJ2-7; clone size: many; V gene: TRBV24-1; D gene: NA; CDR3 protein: CATSSAGYEQYF; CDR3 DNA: TGTGCCACCAGTAGCGCCGGCTACGAGCAGTACTTC
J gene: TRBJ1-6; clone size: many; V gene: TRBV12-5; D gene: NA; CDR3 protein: CASGFDRGKYSPLHF; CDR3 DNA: TGTGCTAGTGGTTTTGATCGGGGAAAATACTCACCCCTCCACTTT
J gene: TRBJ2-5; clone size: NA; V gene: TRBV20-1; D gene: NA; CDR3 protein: CSARDGGGKTQYF; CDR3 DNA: TGCAGTGCTAGAGACGGGGGCGGTAAGACCCAGTACTTC
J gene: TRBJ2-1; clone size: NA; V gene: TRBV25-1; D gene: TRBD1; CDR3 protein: CASGTGAQDYNEQFF; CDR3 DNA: TGTGCCAGCGGGACAGGGGCGCAGGATTACAATGAGCAGTTCTTC
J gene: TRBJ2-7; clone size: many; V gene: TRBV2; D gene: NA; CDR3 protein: CASSEAPRYEQYF; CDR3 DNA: TGTGCCAGCAGTGAAGCGCCTAGGTACGAGCAGTACTTC
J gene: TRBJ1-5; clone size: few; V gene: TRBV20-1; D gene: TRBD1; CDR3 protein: CSASKLPGGVQPQHF; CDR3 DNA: TGCAGTGCTAGCAAGCTCCCAGGGGGTGTTCAGCCCCAGCATTTT
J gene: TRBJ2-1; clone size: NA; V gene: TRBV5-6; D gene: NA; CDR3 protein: CASSLSRSGNEQFF; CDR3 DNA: TGTGCCAGCAGCTTGAGCCGTTCGGGGAATGAGCAGTTCTTC
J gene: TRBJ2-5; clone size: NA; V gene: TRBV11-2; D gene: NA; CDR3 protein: CASRRTEQETQYF; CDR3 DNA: TGTGCCAGCAGACGGACAGAACAAGAGACCCAGTACTTC
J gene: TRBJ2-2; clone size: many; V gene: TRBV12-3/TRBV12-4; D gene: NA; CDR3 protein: CASSPSGLRTGELFF; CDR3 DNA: TGTGCCAGCAGTCCCTCCGGACTTAGAACCGGGGAGCTGTTTTTT
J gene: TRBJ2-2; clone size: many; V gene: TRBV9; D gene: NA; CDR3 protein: CASSVGGGPGGELFF; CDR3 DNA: TGTGCCAGCAGCGTCGGCGGAGGGCCGGGCGGGGAGCTGTTTTTT
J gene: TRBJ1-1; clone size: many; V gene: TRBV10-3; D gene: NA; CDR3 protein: CAISDNVNTEAFF; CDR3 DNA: TGTGCCATCAGTGATAATGTGAACACTGAAGCTTTCTTT
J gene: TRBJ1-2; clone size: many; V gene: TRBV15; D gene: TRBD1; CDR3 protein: CATSRGTGGGNTF; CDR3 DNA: TGTGCCACCAGCAGAGGGACAGGGGGCGGGAACACCTTC
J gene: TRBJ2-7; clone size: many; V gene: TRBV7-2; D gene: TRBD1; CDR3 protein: CASWASPTGAYEQYF; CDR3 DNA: TGTGCCAGCTGGGCTTCCCCCACAGGGGCCTACGAGCAGTACTTC
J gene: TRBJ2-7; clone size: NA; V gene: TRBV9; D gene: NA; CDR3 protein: CASSIRAGTGYEQYF; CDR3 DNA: TGTGCCAGCAGCATACGTGCGGGAACGGGCTACGAGCAGTACTTC